Presented here are 24 T cell receptor beta chains from one specimen sequenced in a study of T cells in Graves' hyperthyroidism and ophthalmopathy. Amplification yielded TCR beta CDR3 regions, with RNA transcripts as the source. First-round RT-PCR with HTBI primers amplified the TCR CDR3 region. MiXCR was run by TCRdb on the multiplex PCR reads, yielding one entry per CDR3 protein. The sample carries about 840,000 distinct CDR3 sequences, roughly 40% recorded once. Sequenced: blood. The receptors stem from a man aged 18-30 years with Graves' hyperthyroidism.

This clonotype was picked up a small number of times. The junction differs from germline at one of its ends, possibly a read error. For the CDR3, the DNA is TGCGCCAGCAGCCAAGATCAGCCAGGGGACACTGAAGCTTTCTTT. Its translation is CASSQDQPGDTEAFF. The chain uses TRBV7-9 and TRBJ1-1, with D perhaps matching TRBD1 (6 bases). The CDR3 is 15 residues long. CDR1 and CDR2 (germline): SEHNR, FQNEAQ (reference sequence).

The chain carries TRBV10-3 and TRBJ2-6, with 8 bases identical to TRBD1. Germline CDR1 is ENHRY and CDR2 is SYGVKD. The CDR3 has 16 residues. The ends lost 8 bases at V and 4 bases at J; junction bases unmatched: 10. Here the CDR3 reads CAILTGETPGANVLTF. CDR3 sequence (DNA): TGTGCCATCCTGACAGGGGAAACACCGGGGGCCAACGTCCTGACTTTC.

There are many counts of this clonotype. J is TRBJ1-1 and V is TRBV2; the D gene is possibly TRBD1 (5 bases). Germline V gene data show CDR1 as SNHLY and CDR2 as FYNNEI. V lost 11 bases, J lost 5 bases, and 18 bases lay in between. The length of the CDR3 is 13 residues. The CDR3 loop reads CAGTGMGGTEAFF. Here the CDR3 DNA reads TGTGCCGGAACAGGCATGGGTGGGACTGAAGCTTTCTTT.

This clonotype was seen repeatedly, ten times or more. In nucleotides, the CDR3 is TGTGCCACCAATTCCGACGGGGAGCTGTTTTTT. Encoded protein: CATNSDGELFF. This rearrangement joins TRBV10-3 to TRBJ2-2; no clear D gene. The germline CDR1 and CDR2 sequences are ENHRY and SYGVKD. The CDR3 loop spans 11 amino acids. V lost 10 bases and J 7 bases, leaving 10 bases between the germline ends.

The chain links TRBV9 to TRBJ1-6, with D tentatively TRBD1 (6 bases). CDR1 is SGDLS, CDR2 YYNGEE, per germline. V shed 4 bases and J shed 7 bases, with 18 bases lying between them. The CDR3 totals 16 residues. Here the CDR3 reads CASSRSQGIWNSPLHF. DNA for the CDR3: TGTGCCAGCAGCCGGAGCCAGGGGATTTGGAATTCACCCCTCCACTTT.

The rearrangement uses TRBV20-1 and TRBJ1-1, with D maybe TRBD1 (6 bases). V gave up 6 bases and J gave up 5 bases, with 22 bases separating them. This CDR3 region has 15 residues. Germline V lookup: CDR1 DFQATT, CDR2 SNEGSKA (reference sequence). DNA of the CDR3: TGCAGTGCCTTGGAGGCAGGGGCAGTGCGGACTGAAGCTTTCTTT. Translation: CSALEAGAVRTEAFF.

The genes are TRBV6-4 and TRBJ2-7; the D is unclear. The germline gives CDR1 MRHNA, CDR2 SNTAGT. V was pared by 7 bases and J by 4 bases, with 17 bases between. There are 14 residues in the CDR3. This CDR3 reads CASTDGPWGYEQYF. The CDR3 bases are TGTGCCAGCACCGACGGTCCTTGGGGTTACGAGCAGTACTTC.

This rearrangement joins TRBV5-4 to TRBJ2-2; perhaps TRBD2 as D (5 bases). Trimming cost V 0 bases and J 4 bases, with 7 bases left between them. This CDR3 has 14 amino acids. CDR1 and CDR2 (germline): SGHNT, YYREEE (reference sequence). The CDR3 DNA is TGTGCCAGCAGCTTGGAGGAGGTCACCGGGGAGCTGTTTTTT. Protein: CASSLEEVTGELFF.

With regard to this clonotype: This may come from a read error, since a much larger clone is one base off. The gene calls are TRBV10-3 and TRBJ2-7; D may be TRBD1 (6 bases). Germline values: CDR1 ENHRY, CDR2 SYGVKD. The CDR3 contains 11 residues. CDR3 region: CAVRNRVEQYF. CDR3 coding DNA: TGTGCCGTCAGGAACAGGGTCGAACAGTACTTC.

This clonotype has a handful of counts. This sequence joins TRBV20-1 and TRBJ1-5, with D unclear. Germline V gives CDR1 DFQATT, CDR2 SNEGSKA (reference sequence). Between the trimmed V and J ends, which lost 6 bases and 4 bases, there was a span of 16 bases. The CDR3 is 14 residues long. In DNA form, the CDR3 reads TGCAGTGCAACCGACGGGCACACTAATCAGCCCCAGCATTTT. This translates into CSATDGHTNQPQHF.

The chain is built from TRBV7-2 and TRBJ2-5, with 14 bases aligning to TRBD2. Germline V CDR1 and CDR2: SGHTA, FQGNSA. V lost 6 bases, J lost 2 bases, and 8 bases stayed unmatched. This CDR3 contains 17 residues. For the CDR3, the DNA is TGTGCCAGCAGTGGGGGCTGGACTAGCGGGGGGCAAGAGACCCAGTACTTC. It yields the protein CASSGGWTSGGQETQYF. Full variable domain (rest looked up from reference TRBV7-2 and TRBJ2-5): GAGVSQSPSNKVTEKGKDVELRCDPISGHTALYWYRQSLGQGLEFLIYFQGNSAPDKSGLPSDRFSAERTGGSVSTLTIQRTQQEDSAVYLCASSGGWTSGGQETQYFGPGTRLLVL.

V is TRBV19 and J is TRBJ1-1, with 7 bases fitting TRBD1. The CDR3 is 15 amino acids. The J segment lost 7 bases and the V segment lost 1 base, leaving 9 bases of the junction unmatched. The germline V gene encodes CDR1 LNHDA and CDR2 SQIVND (reference sequence). The CDR3 spells CASSIGRQGGVEAFF. The CDR3 coding sequence is TGTGCCAGTAGTATAGGTCGGCAGGGGGGCGTTGAAGCTTTCTTT.

This clonotype was found many times. The chain carries TRBV20-1 and TRBJ1-2, with D tentatively TRBD1 (6 bases). Germline CDR1 DFQATT, CDR2 SNEGSKA (reference sequence). The CDR3 is 14 amino acids. With 3 bases removed from V and 8 bases from J, the gap between germline ends came to 19 bases. Here the CDR3 reads CSASEPGAGPGYTF. As DNA, the CDR3 is TGCAGTGCTAGTGAGCCAGGGGCCGGGCCGGGCTACACCTTC.

There are a few counts of this clonotype. The J gene is TRBJ1-1, the V gene TRBV7-2; possibly TRBD1 for D (5 bases). The CDR3 has 15 residues. The germline V gene has CDR1 SGHTA and CDR2 FQGNSA. The ends were cut back, 5 bases at V and 0 bases at J, with 13 bases in the middle. The CDR3 DNA reads TGTGCCAGCAGCCAGGACAAGATCATGAACACTGAAGCTTTCTTT. It is translated as CASSQDKIMNTEAFF.

This clonotype occurred a few times. The V and J genes are TRBV19 and TRBJ2-7; TRBD1 might be the D (5 bases). Germline lookup yields CDR1 LNHDA and CDR2 SQIVND (reference sequence). There are 15 residues in the CDR3. V lost 7 bases and J lost 1, with 17 bases in between. Here the CDR3 reads CASTPGAGRSYEQYF. The CDR3 nucleotides read TGTGCCAGTACCCCTGGGGCAGGGCGGTCCTACGAGCAGTACTTC.

This clonotype was recorded at least ten times. The V call is TRBV7-9, the J call TRBJ1-4; 9 bases fit TRBD1. The ends lost 4 bases at V and 5 bases at J; junction bases unmatched: 5. This CDR3 has 15 amino acids. The germline gives CDR1 SEHNR, CDR2 FQNEAQ (reference sequence). The chain's CDR3 is CASSSSGTGNEKLFF. CDR3 sequence (DNA): TGTGCCAGCAGCTCATCCGGGACAGGGAATGAAAAACTGTTTTTT.

This clonotype has a count of ten or more. The V and J genes are TRBV7-6 and TRBJ1-5; 10 nucleotides line up with TRBD1. Germline CDR1 is SGHVS and CDR2 is FNYEAQ. The length of the CDR3 is 15 residues. V lost 3 bases to trimming and J lost 3 bases; unmatched junction nucleotides: 2. The CDR3 here is CASSLTGGLNQPQHF. The DNA for the CDR3 is TGTGCCAGCAGCTTGACAGGGGGCCTCAATCAGCCCCAGCATTTT.

The V and J genes are TRBV7-8 and TRBJ2-7; 9 positions match TRBD1. J lost 2 bases, V lost 3 bases, and 11 bases had no gene match. CDR3 length: 17 residues. The germline V gene has CDR1 SGHVS and CDR2 FQNEAQ. CDR3 bases: TGTGCCAGCAGCTTGACAACAGGGGGCCGATTTACCTACGAGCAGTACTTC. Residues: CASSLTTGGRFTYEQYF.

At least ten counts were recorded for this clonotype. The chain employs TRBV10-3 and TRBJ1-5; no reliable D call. The CDR3 covers 13 residues. Germline V gene lookup returns CDR1 ENHRY and CDR2 SYGVKD. V lost 3 bases, J lost 0 bases, and 3 bases lay in between. The chain's CDR3 is CAISDGSNQPQHF. CDR3 nucleotide sequence: TGTGCCATCAGTGACGGTAGCAATCAGCCCCAGCATTTT.

Concerning this clonotype: The junction departs from the called germline gene at one end, perhaps through a read error. The J gene is TRBJ1-4, the V gene TRBV6-5; D gene unclear. CDR3 length equals 12 residues. From germline, CDR1 is MNHEY and CDR2 SVGAGI. Here the CDR3 reads CASSYSGEKLLF. CDR3 bases: TGTGCCAGCAGTTACTCCGGTGAAAAACTGCTTTTT.

This clonotype has only a few counts. The genes are TRBV9 and TRBJ2-7; 14 nucleotides match TRBD2. Losses at the gene ends were 3 bases for V and 7 bases for J; bases not matched to a gene: 9. The CDR3 runs 16 residues. Germline V gene lookup returns CDR1 SGDLS and CDR2 YYNGEE. The chain's CDR3 is CASSAHGTSGSEEQYF. The CDR3 DNA is TGTGCCAGCAGCGCCCACGGGACTAGCGGGAGTGAAGAGCAGTACTTC.

This chain connects TRBV7-9 to TRBJ2-5, with D perhaps assigned TRBD1 or TRBD2 (5 bases each). CDR1 SEHNR and CDR2 FQNEAQ come from the germline V gene (reference sequence). This CDR3 is 15 amino acids long. V shed 1 base and J shed 4 bases, with 13 bases lying between them. CDR3 coding DNA: TGTGCCAGCAGCTTAGGATCCCAGGGAGCAGAGACCCAGTACTTC. It specifies CASSLGSQGAETQYF.

V usage is TRBV7-9 and J usage is TRBJ1-1, with D possibly being TRBD1 (6 bases). This CDR3 has 16 amino acids. CDR1 and CDR2 (germline): SEHNR, FQNEAQ (reference sequence). Trimming pared 5 bases from V and 0 bases from J, leaving 16 bases between. The CDR3 loop reads CASSNLQGGMNTEAFF. The CDR3 DNA reads as TGTGCCAGCAGCAACCTACAGGGTGGGATGAACACTGAAGCTTTCTTT.

This clonotype was counted only a few times. Relative to the germline gene, one junction end is altered; a read error may explain this. The chain has TRBV20-1 and TRBJ2-7; 12 nucleotides align to TRBD2. CDR1 and CDR2 from the germline V gene are DFQATT and SNEGSKA (reference sequence). The CDR3 covers 15 residues. The CDR3 is CSARLTSGSSHEQYF. The CDR3 bases are TGCAGTGCTAGACTGACTAGCGGGAGCTCCCACGAGCAGTACTTC.